The clone carrying this T cell receptor beta chain was seen more than once but under ten times. Its target is unknown. Looked up from germline, CDR1 is SGHVS and CDR2 is FNYEAQ. The V end was cut by 0 bases, the J end by 2 bases, with 16 bases between. The CDR3 extends over 17 amino acids. As to time point: week 3, after first cycle of checkpoint inhibitor. The sample belongs to a study of blood T cell dynamics during melanoma immunotherapy. Looking at the study overall: Patients with metastatic melanoma got pembrolizumab or nivolumab-ipilimumab as first-line care. The study's findings and limits: The study could not tell melanoma-specific clones from general immune activation. Unlike progressors, later disease-control patients had W3 repertoires gaining clonality or diversity.

Each bulk PBMC sample had roughly 400 ng DNA loaded. Sequencing was performed with immunoSEQ multiplex PCR; in TCRdb, only in-frame clones are kept and a portion is missing. The sample has about 8,600 clones; 70% to 90% are singletons. The sequencing here drew on blood, taken from a patient treated with checkpoint blockade. This TCR was recovered from a human donor with melanoma. The chain carries TRBV7-6 and TRBJ2-5, with unresolved D. CDR3 DNA sequence: TGTGCCAGCAGCTTAGCGCTGGGTGCGTATCGTCAAGAGACCCAGTACTTC. Amino acid sequence: CASSLALGAYRQETQYF. Full variable domain (rest looked up from reference TRBV7-6 and TRBJ2-5): GAGVSQSPRYKVTKRGQDVALRCDPISGHVSLYWYRQALGQGPEFLTYFNYEAQQDKSGLPNDRFSAERPEGSISTLTIQRTEQRDSAMYRCASSLALGAYRQETQYFGPGTRLLVL.